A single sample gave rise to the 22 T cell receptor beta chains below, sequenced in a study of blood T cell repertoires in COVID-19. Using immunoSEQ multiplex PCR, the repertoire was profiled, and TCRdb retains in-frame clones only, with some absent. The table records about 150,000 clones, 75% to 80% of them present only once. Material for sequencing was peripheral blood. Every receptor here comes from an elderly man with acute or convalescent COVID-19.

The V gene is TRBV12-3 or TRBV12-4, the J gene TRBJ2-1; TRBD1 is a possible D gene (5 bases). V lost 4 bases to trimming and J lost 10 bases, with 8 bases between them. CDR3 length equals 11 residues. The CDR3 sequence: CASSWRTEQFF. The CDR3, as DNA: TGTGCCAGCAGTTGGCGGACAGAGCAGTTCTTC.

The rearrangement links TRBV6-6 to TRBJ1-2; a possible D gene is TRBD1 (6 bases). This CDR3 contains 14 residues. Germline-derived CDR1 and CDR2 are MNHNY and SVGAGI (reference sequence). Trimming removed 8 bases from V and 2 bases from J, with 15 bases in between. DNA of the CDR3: TGTGCCAGCGACCCACAGGGAACAAACTATGGCTACACCTTC. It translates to CASDPQGTNYGYTF.

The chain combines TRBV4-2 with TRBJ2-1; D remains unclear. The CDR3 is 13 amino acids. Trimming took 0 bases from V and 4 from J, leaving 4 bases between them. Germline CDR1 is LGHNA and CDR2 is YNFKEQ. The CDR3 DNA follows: TGTGCCAGCAGCCAAGATCTTTACAATGAGCAGTTCTTC. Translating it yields CASSQDLYNEQFF.

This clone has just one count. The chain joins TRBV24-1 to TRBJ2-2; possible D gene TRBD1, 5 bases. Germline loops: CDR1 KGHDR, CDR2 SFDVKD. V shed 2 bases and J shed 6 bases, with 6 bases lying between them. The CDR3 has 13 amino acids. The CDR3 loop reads CATSDSTAGELFF. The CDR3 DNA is TGTGCCACCAGTGATTCGACAGCCGGGGAGCTGTTTTTT.

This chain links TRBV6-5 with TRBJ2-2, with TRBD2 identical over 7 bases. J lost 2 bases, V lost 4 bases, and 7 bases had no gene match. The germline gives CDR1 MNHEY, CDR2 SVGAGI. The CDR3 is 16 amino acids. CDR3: CASSSTTSRNTGELFF. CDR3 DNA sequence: TGTGCCAGCAGTTCCACGACTAGCCGCAACACCGGGGAGCTGTTTTTT.

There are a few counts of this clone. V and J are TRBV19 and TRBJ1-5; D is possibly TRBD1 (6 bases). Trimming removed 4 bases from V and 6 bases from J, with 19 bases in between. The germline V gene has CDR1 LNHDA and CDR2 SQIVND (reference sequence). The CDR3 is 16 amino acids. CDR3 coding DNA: TGTGCCAGTAGTACCCCTACAGGGAGCGGGGGTCAGCCCCAGCATTTT. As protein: CASSTPTGSGGQPQHF.

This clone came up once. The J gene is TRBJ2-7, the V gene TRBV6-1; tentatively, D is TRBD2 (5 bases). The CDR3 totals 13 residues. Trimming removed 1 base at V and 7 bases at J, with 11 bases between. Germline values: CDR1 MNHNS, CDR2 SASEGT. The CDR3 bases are TGTGCCAGCAGTGAAGTTTGGAGGTTGGAGCAGTACGTC. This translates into CASSEVWRLEQYV.

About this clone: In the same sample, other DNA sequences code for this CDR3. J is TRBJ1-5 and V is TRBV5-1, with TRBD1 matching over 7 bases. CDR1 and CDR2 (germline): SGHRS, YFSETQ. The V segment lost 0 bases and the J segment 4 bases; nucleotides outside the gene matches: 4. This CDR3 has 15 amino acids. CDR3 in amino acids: CASSLGAGGNQPQHF. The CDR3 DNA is TGCGCCAGCAGCTTGGGGGCAGGGGGGAATCAGCCCCAGCATTTT.

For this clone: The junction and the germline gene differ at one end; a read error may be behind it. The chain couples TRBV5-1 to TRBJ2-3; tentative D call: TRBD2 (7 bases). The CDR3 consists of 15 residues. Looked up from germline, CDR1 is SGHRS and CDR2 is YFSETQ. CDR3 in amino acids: CATSLGGGLGDTQYF. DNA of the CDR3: TGCGCCACCAGCTTGGGGGGGGGCCTAGGTGATACGCAGTATTTT.

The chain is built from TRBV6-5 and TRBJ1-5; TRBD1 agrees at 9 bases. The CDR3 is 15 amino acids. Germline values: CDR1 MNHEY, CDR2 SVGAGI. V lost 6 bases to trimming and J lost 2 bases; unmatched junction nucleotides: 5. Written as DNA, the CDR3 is TGTGCCAGCAGCGCGGACAGGGGTGGCAATCAGCCCCAGCATTTT. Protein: CASSADRGGNQPQHF.

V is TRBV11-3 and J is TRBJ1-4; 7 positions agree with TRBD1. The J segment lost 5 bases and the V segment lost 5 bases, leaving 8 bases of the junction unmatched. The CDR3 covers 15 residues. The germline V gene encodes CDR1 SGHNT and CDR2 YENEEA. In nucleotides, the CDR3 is TGTGCCAGCAGCCCCGGGACAGCCCAGAATGAAAAACTGTTTTTT. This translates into CASSPGTAQNEKLFF.

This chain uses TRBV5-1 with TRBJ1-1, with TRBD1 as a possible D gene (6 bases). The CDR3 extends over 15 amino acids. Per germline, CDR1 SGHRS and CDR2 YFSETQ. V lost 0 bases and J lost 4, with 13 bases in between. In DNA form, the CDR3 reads TGCGCCAGCAGCTTGGGTCAGGGGTTAAGCACTGAAGCTTTCTTT. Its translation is CASSLGQGLSTEAFF.

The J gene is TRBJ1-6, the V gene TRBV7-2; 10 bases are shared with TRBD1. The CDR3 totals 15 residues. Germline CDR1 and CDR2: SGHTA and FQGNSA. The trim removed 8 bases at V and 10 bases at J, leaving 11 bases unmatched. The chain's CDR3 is CASGMRGTGDSPLHF. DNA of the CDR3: TGTGCCAGCGGAATGCGAGGGACAGGGGACTCACCCCTCCACTTT.

The CDR3 bases are TGTGCCAGTAGTAAGGGACAGGGGACGGGCTACACCTTC. It yields the protein CASSKGQGTGYTF. V gene TRBV19 combines with J gene TRBJ1-2, with TRBD1 matching 10 bases. CDR1 is LNHDA and CDR2 is SQIVND in the germline V gene (reference sequence). The ends lost 4 bases at V and 8 bases at J; junction bases unmatched: 4. This CDR3 contains 13 residues.

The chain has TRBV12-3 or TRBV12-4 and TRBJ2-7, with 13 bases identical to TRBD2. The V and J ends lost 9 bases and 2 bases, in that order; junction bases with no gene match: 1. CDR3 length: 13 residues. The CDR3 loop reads CASTSGGAYEQYF. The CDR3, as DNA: TGTGCCAGTACTAGCGGGGGGGCCTACGAGCAGTACTTC.

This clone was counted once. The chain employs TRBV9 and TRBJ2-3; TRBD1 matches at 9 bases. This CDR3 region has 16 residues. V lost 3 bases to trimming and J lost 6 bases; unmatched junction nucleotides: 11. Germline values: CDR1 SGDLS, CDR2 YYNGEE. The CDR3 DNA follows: TGTGCCAGCAGCGAACGACAGGGGGTACGCGGGGATACGCAGTATTTT. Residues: CASSERQGVRGDTQYF.

This CDR3 reads CASSFGSPGGGELFF. The CDR3 bases are TGCGCCAGCAGCTTCGGGTCTCCCGGGGGCGGGGAGCTGTTTTTT. The chain carries TRBV5-1 and TRBJ2-2; D might be TRBD2 (6 bases). The germline gives CDR1 SGHRS, CDR2 YFSETQ. V gave up 2 bases and J gave up 7 bases, with 15 bases separating them. CDR3 size: 15 residues.

The CDR3 sequence: CASSPAGHYNEQFF. The CDR3 coding sequence is TGTGCCAGTAGTCCAGCGGGGCACTACAATGAGCAGTTCTTC. The chain joins TRBV19 to TRBJ2-1; 7 bases are shared with TRBD2. Germline CDR1 reads LNHDA; CDR2 reads SQIVND (reference sequence). The length of the CDR3 is 14 residues. The V segment lost 5 bases and the J segment 3 bases; nucleotides outside the gene matches: 4. Variable domain in full (rest from reference TRBV19 and TRBJ2-1): DGGITQSPKYLFRKEGQNVTLSCEQNLNHDAMYWYRQDPGQGLRLIYYSQIVNDFQKGDIAEGYSVSREKKESFPLTVTSAQKNPTAFYLCASSPAGHYNEQFFGPGTRLTVL.

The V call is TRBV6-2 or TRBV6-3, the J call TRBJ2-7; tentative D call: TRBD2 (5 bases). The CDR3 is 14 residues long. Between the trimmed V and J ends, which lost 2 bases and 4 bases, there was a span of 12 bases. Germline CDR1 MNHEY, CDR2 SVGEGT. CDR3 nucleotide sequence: TGTGCCAGCAGTTACGTCGGGGTTGGGTACGAGCAGTACTTC. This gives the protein CASSYVGVGYEQYF.

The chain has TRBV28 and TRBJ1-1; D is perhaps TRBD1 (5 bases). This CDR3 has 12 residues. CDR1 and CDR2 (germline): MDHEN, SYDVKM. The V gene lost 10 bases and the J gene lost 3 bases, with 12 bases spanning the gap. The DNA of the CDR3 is TGTGCCATCTCCGACAGCCACACTGAAGCTTTCTTT. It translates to CAISDSHTEAFF. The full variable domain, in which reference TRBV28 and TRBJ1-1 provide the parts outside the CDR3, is DVKVTQSSRYLVKRTGEKVFLECVQDMDHENMFWYRQDPGLGLRLIYFSYDVKMKEKGDIPEGYSVSREKKERFSLILESASTNQTSMYLCAISDSHTEAFFGQGTRLTVV.

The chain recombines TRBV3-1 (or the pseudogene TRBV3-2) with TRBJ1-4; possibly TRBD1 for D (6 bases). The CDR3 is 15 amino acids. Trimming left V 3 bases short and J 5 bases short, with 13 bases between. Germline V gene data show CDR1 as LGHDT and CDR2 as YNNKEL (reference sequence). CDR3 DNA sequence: TGTGCCAGCAGCCAGGGCGGGGGGCGGAATGAAAAACTGTTTTTT. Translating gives CASSQGGGRNEKLFF.

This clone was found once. CDR3 sequence (DNA): TGTGCCAGCAGCCAGCGAGGAGGCAGTTTGAACTATGGCTACACCTTC. This codes for CASSQRGGSLNYGYTF. The chain has TRBV14 and TRBJ1-2; D gene ambiguous. Germline loops: CDR1 SGHDN, CDR2 FVKESK. The CDR3 runs to 16 residues. Trimming removed 3 bases at V and 2 bases at J, with 16 bases between. The full variable domain, rest sourced from reference TRBV14 and TRBJ1-2, is EAGVTQFPSHSVIEKGQTVTLRCDPISGHDNLYWYRRVMGKEIKFLLHFVKESKQDESGMPNNRFLAERTGGTYSTLKVQPAELEDSGVYFCASSQRGGSLNYGYTFGSGTRLTVV.